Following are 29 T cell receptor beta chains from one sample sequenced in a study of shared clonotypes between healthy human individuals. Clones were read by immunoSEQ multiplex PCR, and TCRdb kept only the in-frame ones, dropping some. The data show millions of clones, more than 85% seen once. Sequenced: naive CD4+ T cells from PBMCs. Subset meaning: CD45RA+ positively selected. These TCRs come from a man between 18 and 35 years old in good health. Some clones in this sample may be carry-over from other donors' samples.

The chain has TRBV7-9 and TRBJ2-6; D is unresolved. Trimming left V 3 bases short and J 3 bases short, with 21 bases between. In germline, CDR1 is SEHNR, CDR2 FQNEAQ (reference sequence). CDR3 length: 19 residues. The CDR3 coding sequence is TGTGCCAGCAGCTTGAAAGGTTTCCCCCCGGACGGTGGGGCCAACGTCCTGACTTTC. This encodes CASSLKGFPPDGGANVLTF. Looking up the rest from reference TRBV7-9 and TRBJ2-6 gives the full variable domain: DTGVSQNPRHKITKRGQNVTFRCDPISEHNRLYWYRQTLGQGPEFLTYFQNEAQLEKSRLLSDRFSAERPKGSFSTLEIQRTEQGDSAMYLCASSLKGFPPDGGANVLTFGAGSRLTVL.

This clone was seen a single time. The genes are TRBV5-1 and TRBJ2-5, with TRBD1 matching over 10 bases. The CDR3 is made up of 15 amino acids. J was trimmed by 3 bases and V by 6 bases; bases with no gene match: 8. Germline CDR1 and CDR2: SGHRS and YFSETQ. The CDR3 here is CASTRTGGVEETQYF. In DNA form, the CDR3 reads TGCGCCAGCACTCGGACAGGGGGAGTGGAAGAGACCCAGTACTTC.

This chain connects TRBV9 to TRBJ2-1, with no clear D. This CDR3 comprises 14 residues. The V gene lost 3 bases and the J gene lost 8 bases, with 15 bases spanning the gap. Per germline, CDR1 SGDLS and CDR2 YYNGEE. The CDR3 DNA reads TGTGCCAGCAGCGCCACTTCAAATGGCGATGAGCAGTTCTTC. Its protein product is CASSATSNGDEQFF. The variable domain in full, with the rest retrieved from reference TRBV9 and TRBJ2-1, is DSGVTQTPKHLITATGQRVTLRCSPRSGDLSVYWYQQSLDQGLQFLIQYYNGEERAKGNILERFSAQQFPDLHSELNLSSLELGDSALYFCASSATSNGDEQFFGPGTRLTVL.

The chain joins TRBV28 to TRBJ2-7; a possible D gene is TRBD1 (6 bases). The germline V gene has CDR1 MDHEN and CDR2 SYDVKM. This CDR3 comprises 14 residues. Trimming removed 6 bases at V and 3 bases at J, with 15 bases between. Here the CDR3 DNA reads TGTGCCAGCAGCACGAGGGACATCTTCTACGAGCAGTACTTC. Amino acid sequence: CASSTRDIFYEQYF.

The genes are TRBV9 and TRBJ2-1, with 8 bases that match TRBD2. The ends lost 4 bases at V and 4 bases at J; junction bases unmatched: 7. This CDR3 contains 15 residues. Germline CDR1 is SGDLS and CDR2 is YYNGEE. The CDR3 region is CASSRTGRGYNEQFF. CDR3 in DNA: TGTGCCAGCAGCCGTACCGGGAGGGGATACAATGAGCAGTTCTTC.

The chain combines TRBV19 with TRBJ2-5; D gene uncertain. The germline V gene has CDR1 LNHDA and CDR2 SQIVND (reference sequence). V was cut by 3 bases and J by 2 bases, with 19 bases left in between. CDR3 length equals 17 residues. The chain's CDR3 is CASSILPTMGTQETQYF. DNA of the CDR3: TGTGCCAGTAGTATCCTACCCACGATGGGAACTCAAGAGACCCAGTACTTC.

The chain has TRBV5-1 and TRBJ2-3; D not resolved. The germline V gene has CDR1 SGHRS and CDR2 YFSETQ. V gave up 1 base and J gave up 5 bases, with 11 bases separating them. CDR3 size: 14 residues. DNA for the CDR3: TGCGCCAGCAGCTTGACACCCCTGGGAGATACGCAGTATTTT. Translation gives CASSLTPLGDTQYF. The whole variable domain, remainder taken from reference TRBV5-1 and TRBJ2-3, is KAGVTQTPRYLIKTRGQQVTLSCSPISGHRSVSWYQQTPGQGLQFLFEYFSETQRNKGNFPGRFSGRQFSNSRSEMNVSTLELGDSALYLCASSLTPLGDTQYFGPGTRLTVL.

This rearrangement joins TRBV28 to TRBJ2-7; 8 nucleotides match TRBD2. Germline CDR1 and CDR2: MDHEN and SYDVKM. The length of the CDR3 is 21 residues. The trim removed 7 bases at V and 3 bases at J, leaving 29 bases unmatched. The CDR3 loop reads CASMNRDRYSGLAGWDYEQYF. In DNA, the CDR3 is TGTGCCAGCATGAACCGGGACCGCTACTCGGGGCTAGCGGGTTGGGACTACGAGCAGTACTTC. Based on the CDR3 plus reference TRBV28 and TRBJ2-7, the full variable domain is DVKVTQSSRYLVKRTGEKVFLECVQDMDHENMFWYRQDPGLGLRLIYFSYDVKMKEKGDIPEGYSVSREKKERFSLILESASTNQTSMYLCASMNRDRYSGLAGWDYEQYFGPGTRLTVT.

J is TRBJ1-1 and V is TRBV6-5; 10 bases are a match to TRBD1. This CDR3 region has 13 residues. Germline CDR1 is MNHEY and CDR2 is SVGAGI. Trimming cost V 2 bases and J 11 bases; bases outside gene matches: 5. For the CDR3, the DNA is TGTGCCAGCAGTTACGGGACAGGGGTGTTTGCTTTCTTT. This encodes CASSYGTGVFAFF.

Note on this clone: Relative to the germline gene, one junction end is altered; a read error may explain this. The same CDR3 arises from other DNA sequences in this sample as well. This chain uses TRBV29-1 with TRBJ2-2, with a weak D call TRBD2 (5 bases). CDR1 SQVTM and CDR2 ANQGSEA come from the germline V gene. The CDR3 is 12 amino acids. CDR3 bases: TGTAGCGTTGCTGGAGACACCGGGGAGCTGTTTTTT. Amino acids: CSVAGDTGELFF.

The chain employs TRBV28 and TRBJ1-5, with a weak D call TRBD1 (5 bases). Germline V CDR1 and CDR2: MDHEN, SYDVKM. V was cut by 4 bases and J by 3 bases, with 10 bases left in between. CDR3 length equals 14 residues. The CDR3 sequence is CASSWRDPNQPQHF. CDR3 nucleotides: TGTGCCAGCAGTTGGAGGGACCCCAATCAGCCCCAGCATTTT.

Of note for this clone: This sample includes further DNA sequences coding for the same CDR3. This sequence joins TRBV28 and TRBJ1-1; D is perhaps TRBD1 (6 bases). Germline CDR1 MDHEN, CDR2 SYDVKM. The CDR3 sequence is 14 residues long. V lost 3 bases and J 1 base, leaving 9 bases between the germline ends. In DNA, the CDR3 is TGTGCCAGCAGTTTGGGGGGGGCGAACACTGAAGCTTTCTTT. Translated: CASSLGGANTEAFF.

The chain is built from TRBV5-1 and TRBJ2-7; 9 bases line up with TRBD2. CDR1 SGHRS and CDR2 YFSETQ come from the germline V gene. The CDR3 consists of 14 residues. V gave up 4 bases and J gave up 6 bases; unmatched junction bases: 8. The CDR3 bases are TGCGCCAGCAGCGGATCCCTAGCGGGGCCCGAGCAGTACTTC. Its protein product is CASSGSLAGPEQYF. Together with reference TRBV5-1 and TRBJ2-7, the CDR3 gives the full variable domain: KAGVTQTPRYLIKTRGQQVTLSCSPISGHRSVSWYQQTPGQGLQFLFEYFSETQRNKGNFPGRFSGRQFSNSRSEMNVSTLELGDSALYLCASSGSLAGPEQYFGPGTRLTVT.

CDR3 region: CASSQDPGQGFWEQYF. DNA for the CDR3: TGCGCCAGCAGCCAAGATCCGGGACAGGGGTTTTGGGAGCAGTACTTC. The V and J genes are TRBV4-1 and TRBJ2-7, with 10 positions matching TRBD1. Losses at the gene ends were 0 bases for V and 7 bases for J; bases not matched to a gene: 9. Germline values: CDR1 MGHRA, CDR2 YSYEKL. The CDR3 contains 16 residues.

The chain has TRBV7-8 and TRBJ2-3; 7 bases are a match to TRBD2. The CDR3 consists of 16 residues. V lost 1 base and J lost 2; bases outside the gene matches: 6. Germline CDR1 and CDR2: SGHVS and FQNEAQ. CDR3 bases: TGTGCCAGCAGCTTAGTTCGGGGGGAGCCCACAGATACGCAGTATTTT. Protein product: CASSLVRGEPTDTQYF. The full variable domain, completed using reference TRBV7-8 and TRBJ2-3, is GAGVSQSPRYKVAKRGQDVALRCDPISGHVSLFWYQQALGQGPEFLTYFQNEAQLDKSGLPSDRFFAERPEGSVSTLKIQRTQQEDSAVYLCASSLVRGEPTDTQYFGPGTRLTVL.

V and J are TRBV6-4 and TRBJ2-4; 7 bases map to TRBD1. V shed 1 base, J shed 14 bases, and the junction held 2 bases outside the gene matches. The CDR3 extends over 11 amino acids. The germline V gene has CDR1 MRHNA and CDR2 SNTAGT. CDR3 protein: CASSDLQGKYF. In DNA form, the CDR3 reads TGTGCCAGCAGTGACTTACAGGGGAAGTACTTC.

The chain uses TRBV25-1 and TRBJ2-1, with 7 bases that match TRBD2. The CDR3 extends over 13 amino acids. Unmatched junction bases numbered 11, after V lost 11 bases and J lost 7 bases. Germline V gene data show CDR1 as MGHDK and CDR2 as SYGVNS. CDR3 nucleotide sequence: TGTGCCCTGCGCGGGAGAATCGGTAATGAGCAGTTCTTC. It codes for CALRGRIGNEQFF.

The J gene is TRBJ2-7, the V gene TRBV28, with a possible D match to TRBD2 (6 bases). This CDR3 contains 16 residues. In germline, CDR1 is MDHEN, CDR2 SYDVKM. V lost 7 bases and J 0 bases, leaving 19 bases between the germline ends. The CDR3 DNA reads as TGTGCCAGCACCCCGTTGGTGGCGGGGAGCTCCTACGAGCAGTACTTC. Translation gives CASTPLVAGSSYEQYF.

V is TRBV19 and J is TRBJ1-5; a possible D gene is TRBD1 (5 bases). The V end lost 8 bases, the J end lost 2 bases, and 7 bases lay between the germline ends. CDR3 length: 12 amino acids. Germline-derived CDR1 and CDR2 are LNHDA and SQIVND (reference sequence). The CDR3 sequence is CASQGRNQPQHF. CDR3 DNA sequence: TGTGCCAGTCAGGGACGCAATCAGCCCCAGCATTTT.

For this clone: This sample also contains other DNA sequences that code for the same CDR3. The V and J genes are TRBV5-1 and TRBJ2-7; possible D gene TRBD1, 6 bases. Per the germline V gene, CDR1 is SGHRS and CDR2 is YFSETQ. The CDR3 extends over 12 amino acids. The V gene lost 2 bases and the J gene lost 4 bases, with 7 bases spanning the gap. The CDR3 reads CASSLQGYEQYF. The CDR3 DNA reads TGCGCCAGCAGCTTACAGGGATACGAGCAGTACTTC.

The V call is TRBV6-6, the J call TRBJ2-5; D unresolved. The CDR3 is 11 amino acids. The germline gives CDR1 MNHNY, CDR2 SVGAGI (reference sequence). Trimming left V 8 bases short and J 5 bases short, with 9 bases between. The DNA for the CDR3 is TGTGCCAGCCTTCTTGGCGAGACCCAGTACTTC. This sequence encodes CASLLGETQYF.

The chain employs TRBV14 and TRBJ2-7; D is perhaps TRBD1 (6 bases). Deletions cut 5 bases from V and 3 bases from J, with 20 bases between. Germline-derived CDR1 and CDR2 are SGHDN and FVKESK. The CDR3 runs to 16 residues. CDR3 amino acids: CASSEQQGSRYYEQYF. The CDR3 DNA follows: TGTGCCAGCAGCGAGCAACAGGGCTCCCGATACTACGAGCAGTACTTC.

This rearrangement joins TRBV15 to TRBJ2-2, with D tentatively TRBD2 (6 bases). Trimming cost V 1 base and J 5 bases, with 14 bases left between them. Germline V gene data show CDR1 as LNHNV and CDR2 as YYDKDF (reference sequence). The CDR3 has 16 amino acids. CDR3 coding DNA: TGTGCCACCAGCAGAGCCGGGACTTTCAAAACCGGGGAGCTGTTTTTT. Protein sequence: CATSRAGTFKTGELFF.

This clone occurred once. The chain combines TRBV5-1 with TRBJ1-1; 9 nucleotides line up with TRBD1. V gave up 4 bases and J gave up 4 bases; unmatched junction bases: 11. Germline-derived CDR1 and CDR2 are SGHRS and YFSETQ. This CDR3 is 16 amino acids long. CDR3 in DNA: TGCGCCAGCAGCCTCCGGGACAGGGTCGGGTTCACTGAAGCTTTCTTT. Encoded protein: CASSLRDRVGFTEAFF.

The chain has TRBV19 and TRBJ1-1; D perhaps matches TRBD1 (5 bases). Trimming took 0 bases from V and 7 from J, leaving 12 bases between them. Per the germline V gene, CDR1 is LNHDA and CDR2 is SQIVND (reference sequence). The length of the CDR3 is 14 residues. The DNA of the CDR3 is TGTGCCAGTAGTATAGACCCACGCAGGGTTGAAGCTTTCTTT. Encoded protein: CASSIDPRRVEAFF.

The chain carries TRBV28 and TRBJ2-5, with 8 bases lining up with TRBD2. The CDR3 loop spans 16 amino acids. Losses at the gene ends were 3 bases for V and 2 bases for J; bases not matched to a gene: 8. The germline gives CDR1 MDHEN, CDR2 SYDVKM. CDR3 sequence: CASSLSLAEGQETQYF. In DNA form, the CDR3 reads TGTGCCAGCAGTTTGTCACTAGCGGAGGGACAAGAGACCCAGTACTTC. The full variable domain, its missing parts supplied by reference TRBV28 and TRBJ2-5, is DVKVTQSSRYLVKRTGEKVFLECVQDMDHENMFWYRQDPGLGLRLIYFSYDVKMKEKGDIPEGYSVSREKKERFSLILESASTNQTSMYLCASSLSLAEGQETQYFGPGTRLLVL.

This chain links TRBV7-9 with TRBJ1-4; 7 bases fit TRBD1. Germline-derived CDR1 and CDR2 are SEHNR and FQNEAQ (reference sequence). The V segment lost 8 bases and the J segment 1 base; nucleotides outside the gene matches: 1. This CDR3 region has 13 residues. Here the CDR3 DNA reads TGTGCCAGCCAGGGGGGAACTAATGAAAAACTGTTTTTT. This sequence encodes CASQGGTNEKLFF.

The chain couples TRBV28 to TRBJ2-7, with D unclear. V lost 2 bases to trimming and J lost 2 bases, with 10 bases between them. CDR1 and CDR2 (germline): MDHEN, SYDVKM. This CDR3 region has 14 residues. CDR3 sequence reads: CASSLRGVAYEQYF. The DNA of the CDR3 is TGTGCCAGCAGTTTACGAGGAGTAGCCTACGAGCAGTACTTC.

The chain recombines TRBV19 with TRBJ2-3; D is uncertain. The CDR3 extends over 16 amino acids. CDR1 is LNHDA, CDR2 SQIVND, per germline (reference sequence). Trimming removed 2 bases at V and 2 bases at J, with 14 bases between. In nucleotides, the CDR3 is TGTGCCAGTAGTATATTTGCAGCCCTAGACACAGATACGCAGTATTTT. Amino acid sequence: CASSIFAALDTDTQYF.